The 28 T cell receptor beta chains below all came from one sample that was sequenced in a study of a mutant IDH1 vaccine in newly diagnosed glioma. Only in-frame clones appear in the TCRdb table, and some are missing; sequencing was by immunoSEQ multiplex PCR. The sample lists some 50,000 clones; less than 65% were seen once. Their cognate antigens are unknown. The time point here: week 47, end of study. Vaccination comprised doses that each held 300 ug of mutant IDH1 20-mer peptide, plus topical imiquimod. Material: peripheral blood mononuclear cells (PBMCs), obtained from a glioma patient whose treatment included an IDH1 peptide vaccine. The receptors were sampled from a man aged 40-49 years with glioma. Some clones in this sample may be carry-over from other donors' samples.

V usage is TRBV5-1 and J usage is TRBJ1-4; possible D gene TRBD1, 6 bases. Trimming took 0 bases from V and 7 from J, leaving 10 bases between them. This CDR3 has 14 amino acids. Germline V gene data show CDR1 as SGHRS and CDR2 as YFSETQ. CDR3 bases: TGCGCCAGCAGCTTGGCCGCAGGGGTTGAAAAACTGTTTTTT. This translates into CASSLAAGVEKLFF.

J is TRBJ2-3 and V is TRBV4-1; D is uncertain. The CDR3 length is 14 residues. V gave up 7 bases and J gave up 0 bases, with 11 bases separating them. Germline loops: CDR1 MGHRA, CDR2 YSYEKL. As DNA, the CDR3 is TGCGCCAGCAAGAGCGAACAGAGCACAGATACGCAGTATTTT. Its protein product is CASKSEQSTDTQYF.

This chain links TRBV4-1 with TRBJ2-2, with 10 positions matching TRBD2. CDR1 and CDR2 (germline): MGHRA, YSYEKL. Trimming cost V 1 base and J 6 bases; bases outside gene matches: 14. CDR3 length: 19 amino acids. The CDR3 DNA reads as TGCGCCAGCAGCCAAGGGGGGGGGTATATAGCGGGGGGCCCCGGGGAGCTGTTTTTT. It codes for CASSQGGGYIAGGPGELFF.

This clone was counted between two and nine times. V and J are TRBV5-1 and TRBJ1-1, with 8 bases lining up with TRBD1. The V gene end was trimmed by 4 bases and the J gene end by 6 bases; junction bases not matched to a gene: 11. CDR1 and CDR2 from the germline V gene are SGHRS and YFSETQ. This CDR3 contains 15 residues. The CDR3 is CASSPSRQGSSEAFF. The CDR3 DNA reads TGCGCCAGCAGCCCGTCGCGACAGGGGAGCTCTGAAGCTTTCTTT.

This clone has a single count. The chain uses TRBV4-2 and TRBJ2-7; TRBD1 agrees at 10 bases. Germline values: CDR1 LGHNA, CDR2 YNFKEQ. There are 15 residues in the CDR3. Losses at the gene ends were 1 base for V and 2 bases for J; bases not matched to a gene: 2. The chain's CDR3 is CASSQGQGAAYEQYF. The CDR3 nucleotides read TGTGCCAGCAGCCAAGGACAGGGGGCCGCCTACGAGCAGTACTTC.

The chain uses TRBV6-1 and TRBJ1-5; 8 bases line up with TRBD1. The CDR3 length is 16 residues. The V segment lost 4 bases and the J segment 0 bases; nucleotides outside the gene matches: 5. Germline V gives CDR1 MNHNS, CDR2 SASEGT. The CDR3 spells CASSGQGWDSNQPQHF. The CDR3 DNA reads TGTGCCAGCAGTGGACAGGGGTGGGATAGCAATCAGCCCCAGCATTTT.

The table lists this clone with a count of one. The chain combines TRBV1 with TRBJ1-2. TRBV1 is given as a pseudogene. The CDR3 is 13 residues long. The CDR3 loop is CTSRSKGYYGYTF. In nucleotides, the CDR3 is TGCACCAGCAGGTCCAAAGGGTACTATGGCTACACCTTC.

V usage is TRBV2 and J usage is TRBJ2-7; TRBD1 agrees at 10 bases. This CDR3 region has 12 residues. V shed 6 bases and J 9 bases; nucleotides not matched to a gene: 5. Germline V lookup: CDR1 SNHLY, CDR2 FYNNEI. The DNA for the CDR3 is TGTGCCAGCAGGGTGACAGGGGGCGTGCAGTACTTC. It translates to CASRVTGGVQYF.

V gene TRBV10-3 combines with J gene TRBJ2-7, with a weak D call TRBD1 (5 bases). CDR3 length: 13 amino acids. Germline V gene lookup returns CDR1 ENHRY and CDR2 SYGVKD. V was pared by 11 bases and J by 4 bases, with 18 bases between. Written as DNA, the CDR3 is TGTGCCTCCTCGTTAGGGGAAAGGTACGAGCAGTACTTC. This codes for CASSLGERYEQYF.

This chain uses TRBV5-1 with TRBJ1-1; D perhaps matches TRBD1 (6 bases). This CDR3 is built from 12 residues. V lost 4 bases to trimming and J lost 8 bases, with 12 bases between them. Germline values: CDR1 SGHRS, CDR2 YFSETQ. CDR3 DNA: TGCGCCAGCAGCCTTGGACAGACAGAAGCTTTCTTT. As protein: CASSLGQTEAFF.

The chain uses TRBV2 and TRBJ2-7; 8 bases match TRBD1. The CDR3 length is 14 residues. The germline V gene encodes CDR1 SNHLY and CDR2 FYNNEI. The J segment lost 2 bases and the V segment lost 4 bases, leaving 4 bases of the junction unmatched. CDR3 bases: TGTGCCAGCAGTGCAGGACAGGGAACCTACGAGCAGTACTTC. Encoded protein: CASSAGQGTYEQYF.

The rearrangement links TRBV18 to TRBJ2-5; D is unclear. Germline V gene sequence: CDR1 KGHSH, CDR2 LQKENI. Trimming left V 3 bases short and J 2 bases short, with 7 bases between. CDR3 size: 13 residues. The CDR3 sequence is CASSPTLQETQYF. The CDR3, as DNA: TGTGCCAGCTCACCGACGTTACAAGAGACCCAGTACTTC.

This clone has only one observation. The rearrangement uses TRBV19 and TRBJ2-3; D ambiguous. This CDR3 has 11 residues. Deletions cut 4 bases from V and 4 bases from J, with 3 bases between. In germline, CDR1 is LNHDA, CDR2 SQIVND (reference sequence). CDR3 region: CASSRADTQYF. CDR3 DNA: TGTGCCAGTAGTAGGGCAGATACGCAGTATTTT.

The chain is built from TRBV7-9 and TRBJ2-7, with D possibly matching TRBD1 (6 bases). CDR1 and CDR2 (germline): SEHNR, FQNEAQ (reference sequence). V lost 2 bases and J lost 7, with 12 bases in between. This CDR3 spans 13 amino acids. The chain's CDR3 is CASSLQGSSEQYF. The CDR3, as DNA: TGTGCCAGCAGCTTACAGGGGTCTTCGGAGCAGTACTTC.

The CDR3 sequence: CASSPGGGLNVLTF. The CDR3, as DNA: TGTGCCAGCAGCCCGGGCGGGGGTCTCAACGTCCTGACTTTC. The genes are TRBV7-9 and TRBJ2-6; 7 positions agree with TRBD2. With 5 bases clipped from V and 9 bases from J, the junction kept 7 bases outside the gene matches. Germline CDR1 is SEHNR and CDR2 is FQNEAQ (reference sequence). The CDR3 runs to 14 residues. The whole variable domain, remainder taken from reference TRBV7-9 and TRBJ2-6, is DTGVSQNPRHKITKRGQNVTFRCDPISEHNRLYWYRQTLGQGPEFLTYFQNEAQLEKSRLLSDRFSAERPKGSFSTLEIQRTEQGDSAMYLCASSPGGGLNVLTFGAGSRLTVL.

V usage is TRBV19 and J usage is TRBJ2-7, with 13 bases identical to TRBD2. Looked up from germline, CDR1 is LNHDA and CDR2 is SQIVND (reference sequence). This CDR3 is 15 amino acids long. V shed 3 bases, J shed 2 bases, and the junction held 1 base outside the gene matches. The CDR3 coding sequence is TGTGCCAGTAGTATGACTAGCGGGGGGCCCTACGAGCAGTACTTC. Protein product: CASSMTSGGPYEQYF.

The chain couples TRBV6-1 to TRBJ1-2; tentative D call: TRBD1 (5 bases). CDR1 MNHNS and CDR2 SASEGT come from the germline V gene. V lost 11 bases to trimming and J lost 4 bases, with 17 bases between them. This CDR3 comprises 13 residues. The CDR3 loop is CAYTRQSSYGYTF. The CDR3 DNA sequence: TGTGCCTACACTCGACAGTCCTCCTATGGCTACACCTTC.

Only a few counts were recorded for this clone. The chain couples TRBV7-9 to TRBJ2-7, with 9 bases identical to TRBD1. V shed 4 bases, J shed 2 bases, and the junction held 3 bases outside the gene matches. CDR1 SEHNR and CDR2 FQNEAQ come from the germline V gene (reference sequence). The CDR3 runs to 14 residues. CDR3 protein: CASSWRTGAYEQYF. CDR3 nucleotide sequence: TGTGCCAGCAGCTGGAGGACAGGGGCCTACGAGCAGTACTTC.

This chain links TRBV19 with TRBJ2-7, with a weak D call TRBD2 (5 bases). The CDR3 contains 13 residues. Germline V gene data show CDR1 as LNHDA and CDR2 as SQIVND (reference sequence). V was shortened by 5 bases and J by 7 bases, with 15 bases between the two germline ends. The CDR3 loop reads CASSPSPSGEQYF. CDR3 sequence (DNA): TGTGCCAGTAGTCCAAGTCCCTCGGGGGAGCAGTACTTC.

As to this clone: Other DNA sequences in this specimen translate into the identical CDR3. As DNA, the CDR3 is TGCGCCAGCAGCTCGGGACAGGGGGGCTATGGCTACACCTTC. Amino acid sequence: CASSSGQGGYGYTF. V is TRBV5-1 and J is TRBJ1-2; 11 bases are a match to TRBD1. The CDR3 length is 14 residues. V lost 3 bases to trimming and J lost 4 bases; unmatched junction nucleotides: 2. Germline lookup yields CDR1 SGHRS and CDR2 YFSETQ. The full variable domain, its missing parts supplied by reference TRBV5-1 and TRBJ1-2, is KAGVTQTPRYLIKTRGQQVTLSCSPISGHRSVSWYQQTPGQGLQFLFEYFSETQRNKGNFPGRFSGRQFSNSRSEMNVSTLELGDSALYLCASSSGQGGYGYTFGSGTRLTVV.

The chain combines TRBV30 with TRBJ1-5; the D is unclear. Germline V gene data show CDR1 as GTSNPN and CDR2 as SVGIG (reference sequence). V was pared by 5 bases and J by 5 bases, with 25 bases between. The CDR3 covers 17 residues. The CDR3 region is CAWSSTSAGIHDQPQHF. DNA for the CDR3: TGTGCCTGGTCCTCCACCTCTGCGGGGATCCACGATCAGCCCCAGCATTTT.

CDR3 sequence reads: CASSPERISNTGELFF. The CDR3 DNA is TGTGCCAGCAGCCCGGAGAGAATATCGAACACCGGGGAGCTGTTTTTT. The chain recombines TRBV5-8 with TRBJ2-2; D is unresolved. The CDR3 loop spans 16 amino acids. V was cut by 4 bases and J by 0 bases, with 13 bases left in between. Germline CDR1 is SGHTS and CDR2 is YDEGEE.

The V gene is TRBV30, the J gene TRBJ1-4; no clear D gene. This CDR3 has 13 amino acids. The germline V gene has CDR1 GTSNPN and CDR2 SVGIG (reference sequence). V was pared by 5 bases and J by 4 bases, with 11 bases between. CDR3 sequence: CAWSEVINEKLFF. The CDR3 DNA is TGTGCCTGGTCGGAGGTGATTAATGAAAAACTGTTTTTT.

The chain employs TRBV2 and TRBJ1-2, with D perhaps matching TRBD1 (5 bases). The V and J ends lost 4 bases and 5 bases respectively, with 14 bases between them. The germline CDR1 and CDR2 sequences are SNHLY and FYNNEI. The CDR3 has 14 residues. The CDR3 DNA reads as TGTGCCAGCAGTGGCGCCGGGACGGAGTATGGCTACACCTTC. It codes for CASSGAGTEYGYTF.

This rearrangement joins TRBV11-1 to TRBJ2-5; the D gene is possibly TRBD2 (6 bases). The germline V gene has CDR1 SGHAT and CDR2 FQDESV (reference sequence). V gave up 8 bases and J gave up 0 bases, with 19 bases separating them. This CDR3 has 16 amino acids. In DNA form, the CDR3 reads TGTGCCAGCGCTCGAAGGGCGGGGACCTACCAAGAGACCCAGTACTTC. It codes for CASARRAGTYQETQYF.

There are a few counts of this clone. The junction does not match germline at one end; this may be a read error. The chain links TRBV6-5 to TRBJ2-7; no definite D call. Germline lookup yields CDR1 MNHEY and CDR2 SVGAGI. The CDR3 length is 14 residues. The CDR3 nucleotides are TGTGCCAGCAGTCACTCCCTCCAACGTGAGGAGCAGTACTTC. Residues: CASSHSLQREEQYF.

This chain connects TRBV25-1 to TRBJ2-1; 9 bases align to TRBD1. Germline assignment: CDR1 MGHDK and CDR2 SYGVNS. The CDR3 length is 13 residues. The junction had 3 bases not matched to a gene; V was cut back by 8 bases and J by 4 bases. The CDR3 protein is CASRDREYNEQFF. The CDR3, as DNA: TGTGCCAGCCGGGACAGGGAATACAATGAGCAGTTCTTC.

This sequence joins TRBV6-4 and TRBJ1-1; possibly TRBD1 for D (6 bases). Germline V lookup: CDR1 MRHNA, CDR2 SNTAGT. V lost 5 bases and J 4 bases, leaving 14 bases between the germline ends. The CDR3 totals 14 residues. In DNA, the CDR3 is TGTGCCAGCAGTCCCCAGGGGCCGGGCACTGAAGCTTTCTTT. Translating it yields CASSPQGPGTEAFF.